The clone carrying this T cell receptor (beta chain) was recorded at least ten times. This sample was included in a study of T cells in Graves' hyperthyroidism and ophthalmopathy. The TCR beta CDR3 regions underwent amplification using RNA transcripts as the source. RT-PCR in the first round (using the HTBI primer set) targeted the TCR CDR3. TCRdb reprocessed the multiplex PCR reads via MiXCR and lists one record per CDR3 protein. The sample records some 550,000 distinct CDR3 sequences, more than 20% being singletons. Losses at the gene ends were 4 bases for V and 6 bases for J; bases not matched to a gene: 12. CDR1 and CDR2 (germline): MDHEN, SYDVKM. This CDR3 comprises 16 residues. Uncontrolled infection, other autoimmune disease, pregnancy or lactation disqualified patients from enrolment.

The sample consisted of blood. The chain joins TRBV28 to TRBJ1-1; 9 nucleotides line up with TRBD1. The sequence came from a man aged 18 to 30 with Graves' hyperthyroidism. CDR3 coding DNA: TGTGCCAGCAGTTCCCTAATGAGACAGGGGGGGGCTGAAGCTTTCTTT. This encodes CASSSLMRQGGAEAFF.